This T cell receptor beta chain was identified in a study of vaccination and CD4 T cells after COVID-19. Whole-study results and caveats: Researchers looked at relatively few convalescent patients and had no early post-infection timepoints.

Treatment of the sample: roughly ten-day PBMC culture with coronavirus spike peptide pools or control peptides (ViraFEST assay). Germline values: CDR1 MNHEY, CDR2 SVGAGI. This CDR3 has 16 amino acids. The J segment lost 6 bases and the V segment lost 0 bases, leaving 9 bases of the junction unmatched. As concerns this clonotype: As yet, its antigen is unknown.

Cultured CD4+ T cell DNA underwent sequencing with the Oncomine TCR Beta short-read assay. Someone extracted genomic DNA from cultured CD4+ T cells. One entry per CDR3 protein, called by TCRdb with MiXCR from the PCR reads. The sample gives over 15,000 distinct CDR3 sequences, approximately 61% of which show up once; around 9.6% is in the top ten. The receptor comes from a human donor who had recovered from COVID-19. The chain has TRBV6-5 and TRBJ2-7, with 9 bases lining up with TRBD2. This sample comprised CD4+ T cells from blood, cultured in vitro, obtained after SARS-CoV-2 vaccination. The CDR3 here is CASSYSRTSVGREQYF. CDR3 sequence (DNA): TGTGCCAGCAGTTACTCGCGGACTAGCGTTGGTCGCGAGCAGTACTTC.